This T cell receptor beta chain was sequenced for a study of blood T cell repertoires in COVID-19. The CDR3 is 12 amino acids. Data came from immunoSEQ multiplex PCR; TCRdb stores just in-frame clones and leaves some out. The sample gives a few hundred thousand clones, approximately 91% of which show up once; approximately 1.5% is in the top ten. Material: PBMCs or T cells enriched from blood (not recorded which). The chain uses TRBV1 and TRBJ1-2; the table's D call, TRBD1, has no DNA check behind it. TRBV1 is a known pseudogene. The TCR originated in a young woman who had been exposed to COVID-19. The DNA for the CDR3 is TGCACCAGCAACGGACAGGGTCCTGGCTACACCTTC. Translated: CTSNGQGPGYTF.